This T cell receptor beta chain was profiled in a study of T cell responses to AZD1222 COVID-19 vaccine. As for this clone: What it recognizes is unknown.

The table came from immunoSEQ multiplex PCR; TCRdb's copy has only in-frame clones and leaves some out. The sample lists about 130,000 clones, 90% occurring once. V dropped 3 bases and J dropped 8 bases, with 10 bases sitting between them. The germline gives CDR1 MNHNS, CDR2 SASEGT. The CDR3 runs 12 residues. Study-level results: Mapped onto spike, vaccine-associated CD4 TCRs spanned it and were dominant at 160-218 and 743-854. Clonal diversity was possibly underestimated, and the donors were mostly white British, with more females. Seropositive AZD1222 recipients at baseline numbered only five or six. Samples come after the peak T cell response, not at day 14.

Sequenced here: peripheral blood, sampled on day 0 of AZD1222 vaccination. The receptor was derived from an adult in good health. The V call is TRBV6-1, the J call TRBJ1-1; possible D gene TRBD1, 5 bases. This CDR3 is CASSEGVREAFF. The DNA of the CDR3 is TGTGCCAGCAGTGAGGGGGTTAGGGAAGCTTTCTTT.